The 22 T cell receptor beta chains below all came from one sample that was sequenced in a study of cytomegalovirus exposure and HLA in healthy donors. Vbeta (60) and Jbeta (13) primers were used in the PCR. The protocol was immunoSEQ multiplex PCR, while the TCRdb copy is restricted to in-frame clones and leaves out a portion. The table includes around 150,000 clones, around 84% detected once. Sequenced sample: PBMCs. The receptors originated from a man in his fifties or sixties in good health and CMV-seropositive.

This rearrangement joins TRBV27 to TRBJ2-1, with a weak D call TRBD2 (5 bases). The germline gives CDR1 MNHEY, CDR2 SMNVEV (reference sequence). Trimming removed 7 bases from V and 7 bases from J, with 17 bases in between. The CDR3 is 14 amino acids. The CDR3 protein is CASIGGGPRNEQFF. The CDR3 nucleotides are TGTGCCAGCATCGGTGGAGGCCCTAGGAATGAGCAGTTCTTC.

This chain joins TRBV5-6 and TRBJ1-4; 7 positions agree with TRBD1. J gave up 1 base and V 3 bases, and 12 bases lay outside the gene matches. The CDR3 is 18 residues long. Germline CDR1 reads SGHDT; CDR2 reads YYEEEE. CDR3 amino acids: CASSWTGPILGTNEKLFF. CDR3 nucleotides: TGTGCCAGCAGCTGGACAGGCCCAATCCTGGGAACTAATGAAAAACTGTTTTTT.

The chain couples TRBV18 to TRBJ2-1, with 9 bases lining up with TRBD2. J lost 7 bases, V lost 0 bases, and 4 bases had no gene match. The CDR3 loop spans 15 amino acids. The germline V gene encodes CDR1 KGHSH and CDR2 LQKENI. The chain's CDR3 is CASSPPGRGGNEQFF. The DNA for the CDR3 is TGTGCCAGCTCACCACCGGGGCGGGGGGGGAATGAGCAGTTCTTC.

This clone was seen a single time. J is TRBJ1-5 and V is TRBV7-9; the D gene is possibly TRBD1 (6 bases). The length of the CDR3 is 14 residues. Germline lookup yields CDR1 SEHNR and CDR2 FQNEAQ (reference sequence). The ends were cut back, 3 bases at V and 6 bases at J, with 12 bases in the middle. The CDR3 protein is CASSLAGAGQPQHF. CDR3 coding DNA: TGTGCCAGCAGCTTGGCAGGGGCCGGTCAGCCCCAGCATTTT.

The table lists this clone with a few counts. In DNA form, the CDR3 reads TGTGCCAGCAGTGCTCGAGGCGGGAGGGGAGAAGATACGCAGTATTTT. It codes for CASSARGGRGEDTQYF. The rearrangement joins TRBV25-1 to TRBJ2-3; 9 nucleotides align to TRBD2. The CDR3 sequence is 16 residues long. In germline, CDR1 is MGHDK, CDR2 SYGVNS. V gave up 4 bases and J gave up 5 bases; unmatched junction bases: 10.

V and J are TRBV18 and TRBJ2-2, with 7 bases lining up with TRBD1. Germline CDR1 KGHSH, CDR2 LQKENI. The V segment lost 3 bases and the J segment 6 bases; nucleotides outside the gene matches: 7. CDR3 length equals 15 residues. This CDR3 reads CASSPKGQASGELFF. The CDR3 coding sequence is TGTGCCAGCTCACCCAAAGGACAGGCGTCCGGGGAGCTGTTTTTT.

Only one count was recorded for this clone. This chain joins TRBV5-5 and TRBJ2-7; D remains ambiguous. This CDR3 contains 14 residues. The germline V gene has CDR1 SGHKS and CDR2 YYEKEE (reference sequence). Trimming pared 0 bases from V and 4 bases from J, leaving 11 bases between. Written as DNA, the CDR3 is TGTGCCAGCAGCTTGGGTTTGACTGCTTACGAGCAGTACGTC. Its translation is CASSLGLTAYEQYV.

V and J are TRBV19 and TRBJ1-3; the D gene is possibly TRBD1 (6 bases). CDR1 is LNHDA, CDR2 SQIVND, per germline (reference sequence). Trimming removed 6 bases at V and 4 bases at J, with 10 bases between. This CDR3 has 13 amino acids. The CDR3, as DNA: TGTGCCAGTAGACGGGACACAGGAAACACCATATATTTT. Protein product: CASRRDTGNTIYF.

This chain connects TRBV6-5 to TRBJ2-5, with TRBD1 identical over 11 bases. Losses at the gene ends were 5 bases for V and 4 bases for J; bases not matched to a gene: 6. Germline V lookup: CDR1 MNHEY, CDR2 SVGAGI. This CDR3 comprises 15 residues. The CDR3 protein is CASSNTGTGGETQYF. The CDR3 region has the DNA TGTGCCAGCAGTAACACAGGGACAGGGGGAGAGACCCAGTACTTC.

The CDR3 here is CASSIGGLASDTQYF. The CDR3 DNA reads as TGTGCCAGTAGTATAGGGGGACTAGCGTCAGATACGCAGTATTTT. J is TRBJ2-3 and V is TRBV19; 10 bases align to TRBD2. The V segment lost 1 base and the J segment 4 bases; nucleotides outside the gene matches: 2. The CDR3 extends over 15 amino acids. Germline CDR1 LNHDA, CDR2 SQIVND (reference sequence).

Here the CDR3 reads CASKMDRGGETQYF. CDR3 sequence (DNA): TGTGCCAGCAAGATGGACAGGGGTGGGGAGACCCAGTACTTC. The chain links TRBV27 to TRBJ2-5; 9 bases align to TRBD1. Germline V CDR1 and CDR2: MNHEY, SMNVEV (reference sequence). The CDR3 length is 14 residues. J was trimmed by 5 bases and V by 7 bases; bases with no gene match: 8.

The V call is TRBV19, the J call TRBJ2-1; the D gene is possibly TRBD1 (6 bases). There are 15 residues in the CDR3. CDR1 is LNHDA and CDR2 is SQIVND in the germline V gene (reference sequence). Trimming removed 5 bases at V and 0 bases at J, with 11 bases between. The CDR3 DNA sequence: TGTGCCAGTAGTTTTGGGGGCACCTCCTACAATGAGCAGTTCTTC. Translating gives CASSFGGTSYNEQFF. The variable domain in full, completed from reference TRBV19 and TRBJ2-1, reads DGGITQSPKYLFRKEGQNVTLSCEQNLNHDAMYWYRQDPGQGLRLIYYSQIVNDFQKGDIAEGYSVSREKKESFPLTVTSAQKNPTAFYLCASSFGGTSYNEQFFGPGTRLTVL.

This clone was detected once. V gene TRBV4-2 combines with J gene TRBJ2-4; perhaps TRBD2 as D (7 bases). Deletions cut 0 bases from V and 5 bases from J, with 17 bases between. Per the germline V gene, CDR1 is LGHNA and CDR2 is YNFKEQ. This CDR3 is 17 amino acids long. CDR3 coding DNA: TGTGCCAGCAGCCAAGATAGGGGGGAGGGATTTGAAAACATTCAGTACTTC. Residues: CASSQDRGEGFENIQYF.

This clone is a singleton in its sample. The same CDR3 is also encoded by other DNA sequences in this sample. The genes are TRBV27 and TRBJ2-2; 7 nucleotides match TRBD1. V lost 4 bases to trimming and J lost 6 bases; unmatched junction nucleotides: 5. The germline gives CDR1 MNHEY, CDR2 SMNVEV (reference sequence). The length of the CDR3 is 14 residues. CDR3 DNA: TGTGCCAGCAGTTCACTTACAGGGGCCGGGGAGCTGTTTTTT. It encodes CASSSLTGAGELFF.

In this sample, this clone turned up once. The genes are TRBV4-1 and TRBJ1-5; TRBD1 matches 7 bases. V lost 0 bases to trimming and J lost 4 bases; unmatched junction nucleotides: 6. Germline V lookup: CDR1 MGHRA, CDR2 YSYEKL. The CDR3 is 16 amino acids. CDR3 amino acids: CASSQEPGQRNQPQHF. In nucleotides, the CDR3 is TGCGCCAGCAGCCAAGAACCGGGACAGCGGAATCAGCCCCAGCATTTT.

About this clone: The same CDR3 also results from other DNA sequences found in this sample. The rearrangement uses TRBV18 and TRBJ2-5, with D tentatively TRBD2 (6 bases). V lost 4 bases to trimming and J lost 5 bases, with 11 bases between them. The CDR3 is made up of 13 amino acids. Germline V gives CDR1 KGHSH, CDR2 LQKENI. DNA of the CDR3: TGTGCCAGCTCACTGGGACTGAAGGAGACCCAGTACTTC. This translates into CASSLGLKETQYF.

This chain links TRBV7-3 with TRBJ2-5; 10 bases align to TRBD2. Looked up from germline, CDR1 is SGHTA and CDR2 is FQGTGA. The V gene end was trimmed by 5 bases and the J gene end by 5 bases; junction bases not matched to a gene: 11. The CDR3 extends over 16 amino acids. CDR3 loop: CASSPDSGGFDETQYF. The CDR3 nucleotides read TGTGCCAGCAGCCCGGATAGCGGGGGGTTCGATGAGACCCAGTACTTC.

The rearrangement links TRBV7-9 to TRBJ1-1; 8 nucleotides match TRBD1. The ends lost 4 bases at V and 3 bases at J; junction bases unmatched: 7. Germline V gene data show CDR1 as SEHNR and CDR2 as FQNEAQ (reference sequence). CDR3 length: 15 residues. CDR3 sequence: CASSSRDRGDTEAFF. Written as DNA, the CDR3 is TGTGCCAGCAGCTCCCGAGACAGGGGAGACACTGAAGCTTTCTTT.

The table lists this clone with a count of one. The rearrangement uses TRBV5-4 and TRBJ2-1; 10 bases map to TRBD2. Germline loops: CDR1 SGHNT, CDR2 YYREEE (reference sequence). The CDR3 is 15 amino acids. V shed 2 bases, J shed 5 bases, and the junction held 4 bases outside the gene matches. The CDR3 region is CASSFWLAGDNEQFF. As DNA, the CDR3 is TGTGCCAGCAGCTTTTGGCTAGCGGGGGACAATGAGCAGTTCTTC.

The chain links TRBV23-1 to TRBJ2-7, with D unresolved. TRBV23-1 falls under the ORF class, with uncertain function. V lost 4 bases and J lost 3, with 7 bases in between. The CDR3 loop spans 12 amino acids. The CDR3 DNA follows: TGCGCCAGCAGTCGAGGCCACTACGAGCAGTACGTC. Its translation is CASSRGHYEQYV.

This chain joins TRBV6-5 and TRBJ2-3; D is unclear. The CDR3 extends over 13 amino acids. Germline V gene data show CDR1 as MNHEY and CDR2 as SVGAGI. V lost 6 bases and J lost 0, with 7 bases in between. CDR3 in amino acids: CASSRDSTDTQYF. CDR3 sequence (DNA): TGTGCCAGCAGCCGAGATAGCACAGATACGCAGTATTTT.

This chain connects TRBV25-1 to TRBJ1-2, with 7 bases fitting TRBD1. J gave up 10 bases and V 4 bases, and 9 bases lay outside the gene matches. Per germline, CDR1 MGHDK and CDR2 SYGVNS. The CDR3 loop spans 13 amino acids. In nucleotides, the CDR3 is TGTGCCAGCAGTGGGGCACAGGGGCGCGACTACACCTTC. Protein sequence: CASSGAQGRDYTF.